The 18 T cell receptor beta chains below come from one sample, sequenced in a study of T-cell memory formation after mild COVID-19. From the 5' RACE reads, TCRdb called clonotypes with MiXCR, one entry per CDR3 protein. The table lists more than 4,500 distinct CDR3 sequences, over 20% of them singletons. Sequencing was done on a sample of PBMCs or a T cell subset sorted from them (not recorded which). The receptors stem from an adult who had mild COVID-19 (a few samples of this study predate the infection). Cell type and time point are not known.

This clonotype is medium-sized (0.01 to 0.1%). V is TRBV19 and J is TRBJ1-2; D gene ambiguous. Trimming left V 6 bases short and J 3 bases short, with 5 bases between. The germline V gene encodes CDR1 LNHDA and CDR2 SQIVND (reference sequence). This CDR3 spans 11 amino acids. DNA for the CDR3: TGTGCCAGTAGGCGTTACTATGGCTACACCTTC. Protein: CASRRYYGYTF.

By its share, this clonotype is medium-sized (0.01 to 0.1%). This chain joins TRBV4-1 and TRBJ2-4; TRBD2 is a possible D gene (5 bases). V was pared by 3 bases and J by 8 bases, with 17 bases between. Per the germline V gene, CDR1 is MGHRA and CDR2 is YSYEKL. CDR3 size: 15 residues. CDR3 loop: CASSQKHRDFYIQYF. The CDR3 DNA sequence: TGCGCCAGCAGCCAGAAGCACCGGGATTTCTACATTCAGTACTTC.

By sample share, this clonotype is medium-sized. The chain uses TRBV7-2 and TRBJ1-3; perhaps TRBD1 as D (5 bases). Deletions cut 2 bases from V and 5 bases from J, with 16 bases between. The CDR3 totals 16 residues. CDR1 and CDR2 (germline): SGHTA, FQGNSA. As DNA, the CDR3 is TGTGCCAGCAGCTTAACAGGAGGGGACCGAAGAAACACCATATATTTT. Amino acid sequence: CASSLTGGDRRNTIYF.

The chain carries TRBV5-1 and TRBJ2-5; weak D call: TRBD1 (5 bases). CDR1 SGHRS and CDR2 YFSETQ come from the germline V gene. This CDR3 spans 14 amino acids. V was pared by 4 bases and J by 1 base, with 11 bases between. CDR3 in amino acids: CASSGGQSQETQYF. For the CDR3, the DNA is TGCGCCAGCAGCGGCGGACAAAGCCAAGAGACCCAGTACTTC.

The chain joins TRBV20-1 to TRBJ2-1; D not resolved. The CDR3 loop spans 13 amino acids. V lost 1 base and J 8 bases, leaving 12 bases between the germline ends. CDR1 and CDR2 (germline): DFQATT, SNEGSKA (reference sequence). The CDR3 nucleotides are TGCAGTGCTAGAGGGCAAGGAAGGGATGAGCAGTTCTTC. It yields the protein CSARGQGRDEQFF.

Turning to this clonotype: A junction end diverges from the germline sequence, so it may reflect a read error. This chain joins TRBV6-6 and TRBJ2-3; 13 positions match TRBD2. CDR3 size: 16 residues. Per the germline V gene, CDR1 is MNHNY and CDR2 is SVGAGI (reference sequence). This chain's CDR3 is CASSDSTSGGADTQYF. CDR3 nucleotide sequence: TGTGCCAGCAGTGACTCAACTAGCGGGGGGGCTGATACGCAGTATTTT.

The V and J genes are TRBV7-2 and TRBJ2-5; the D is unclear. Germline V gene lookup returns CDR1 SGHTA and CDR2 FQGNSA. Trimming cost V 4 bases and J 5 bases, with 8 bases left between them. The CDR3 sequence is 12 residues long. The CDR3 loop is CASSSYSETQYF. Written as DNA, the CDR3 is TGTGCCAGCAGCTCGTATTCGGAGACCCAGTACTTC.

This clonotype has ten or more counts. The chain joins TRBV19 to TRBJ1-5; D remains ambiguous. Trimming pared 5 bases from V and 5 bases from J, leaving 13 bases between. Germline CDR1 and CDR2: LNHDA and SQIVND (reference sequence). This CDR3 has 14 amino acids. The CDR3 nucleotides are TGTGCCAGTAGTTCCCAGGAGAGGTATCAGCCCCAGCATTTT. As protein: CASSSQERYQPQHF. The variable domain in full, with the rest retrieved from reference TRBV19 and TRBJ1-5, is DGGITQSPKYLFRKEGQNVTLSCEQNLNHDAMYWYRQDPGQGLRLIYYSQIVNDFQKGDIAEGYSVSREKKESFPLTVTSAQKNPTAFYLCASSSQERYQPQHFGDGTRLSIL.

The rearrangement links TRBV25-1 to TRBJ1-1, with unresolved D. The germline V gene encodes CDR1 MGHDK and CDR2 SYGVNS. Trimming shortened V by 7 bases and J by 1 base, and 7 bases separated the two germline ends. The CDR3 covers 12 residues. The CDR3 DNA reads TGTGCCAGCACCCTAGGGAACACTGAAGCTTTCTTT. Its translation is CASTLGNTEAFF.

By share, this clonotype ranks as medium-sized. V gene TRBV3-1 combines with J gene TRBJ1-6; D remains ambiguous. CDR1 is LGHDT and CDR2 is YNNKEL in the germline V gene (reference sequence). Deletions cut 1 base from V and 2 bases from J, with 6 bases between. This CDR3 region has 15 residues. The CDR3 sequence is CASSQGEPYNSPLHF. CDR3 nucleotides: TGTGCCAGCAGCCAAGGGGAGCCCTATAATTCACCCCTCCACTTT.

This clonotype is medium-sized. This sequence joins TRBV12-3 or TRBV12-4 and TRBJ1-1; no firm D call. This CDR3 is built from 11 residues. V lost 3 bases to trimming and J lost 8 bases, with 7 bases between them. CDR3 bases: TGTGCCAGCAGTTTTTCGGGGGAAGCTTTCTTT. Residues: CASSFSGEAFF.

By share, this clonotype ranks as medium-sized (0.01 to 0.1%). The chain carries TRBV12-3 or TRBV12-4 and TRBJ1-5; the D is unclear. V lost 4 bases to trimming and J lost 4 bases, with 8 bases between them. The CDR3 is 13 residues long. The CDR3 coding sequence is TGTGCCAGCAGTTATGGGATAAATCAGCCCCAGCATTTT. Protein: CASSYGINQPQHF.

In this sample, this clonotype turned up many times. V gene TRBV5-1 combines with J gene TRBJ2-6; a weak D match, TRBD2 (6 bases). The CDR3 is 15 amino acids. Trimming took off 0 bases at V and 2 bases at J, with 6 bases between the two ends. CDR1 SGHRS and CDR2 YFSETQ come from the germline V gene. CDR3 sequence reads: CASSLGGAGANVLTF. In DNA form, the CDR3 reads TGCGCCAGCAGCTTGGGCGGGGCTGGGGCCAACGTCCTGACTTTC.

This clonotype ranks as medium-sized. This rearrangement joins TRBV20-1 to TRBJ2-1; 8 nucleotides align to TRBD1. J was trimmed by 3 bases and V by 6 bases; bases with no gene match: 10. Germline V gene sequence: CDR1 DFQATT, CDR2 SNEGSKA (reference sequence). There are 15 residues in the CDR3. The DNA for the CDR3 is TGCAGTGCAAGCCCTCCGGGACAGGACTACAATGAGCAGTTCTTC. It translates to CSASPPGQDYNEQFF.

This clonotype is medium-sized within its sample. The V call is TRBV5-1, the J call TRBJ2-7; TRBD1 is a possible D gene (5 bases). CDR3 length: 14 amino acids. The V and J ends lost 0 bases and 3 bases respectively, with 10 bases between them. The germline CDR1 and CDR2 sequences are SGHRS and YFSETQ. The CDR3 loop is CASSLGGPFYEQYV. The CDR3 bases are TGCGCCAGCAGCTTGGGGGGCCCATTCTACGAGCAGTACGTC.

V is TRBV12-3 or TRBV12-4 and J is TRBJ1-1, with TRBD1 identical over 7 bases. CDR3 size: 14 residues. V was pared by 5 bases and J by 0 bases, with 3 bases of the junction left unmatched. CDR3 DNA sequence: TGTGCCAGCAGTCAGGGGGTTGTGAACACTGAAGCTTTCTTT. Protein: CASSQGVVNTEAFF.

Within the sample, this clonotype is medium-sized. CDR3 DNA sequence: TGTGCCAGCACCACCACCGGGACAGGGGGGCGCGAGCAGTACGTC. Its translation: CASTTTGTGGREQYV. The chain carries TRBV6-6 and TRBJ2-7, with 11 bases fitting TRBD1. The CDR3 is 15 residues long. Germline V CDR1 and CDR2: MNHNY, SVGAGI (reference sequence). The V and J ends lost 7 bases and 6 bases, in that order; junction bases with no gene match: 11.

The J gene is TRBJ1-2, the V gene TRBV7-3, with D possibly matching TRBD1 (5 bases). V was pared by 2 bases and J by 8 bases, with 15 bases between. The germline gives CDR1 SGHTA, CDR2 FQGTGA. The CDR3 has 14 amino acids. The CDR3 DNA reads TGTGCCAGCAGCTTAGCCGGGCAGGGAGGAGGCTACACCTTC. Translation gives CASSLAGQGGGYTF.